The clone carrying this TCR beta chain turned up a few times. Antigen specificity is unknown. These data are taken from a study of CD8 T cells in ankylosing spondylitis. Study outcomes and limitations: There was reportedly significant enrichment of clones that were disease-linked in matched ankylosing spondylitis synovial fluid. Before this, some motif variants had been reported in reactive arthritis synovial fluid and blood. Peripheral blood samples showed relatively rare disease-linked clones, and these clones were CD8+. Ankylosing spondylitis blood appeared to carry a characteristic TCR beta motif of several highly homologous variants.

Quantitative 5'-RACE was performed with molecular barcodes, and it yielded the TCR beta libraries. TCRdb re-analysed the 5' RACE reads in MiXCR, keeping a single row per CDR3 protein. Among over 400,000 distinct CDR3 sequences listed, 25% to 30% were seen once. The germline CDR1 and CDR2 sequences are SGHRS and YFSETQ. CDR3 size: 14 residues. V lost 7 bases to trimming and J lost 5 bases, with 18 bases between them. The chain has TRBV5-1 and TRBJ1-1; D might be TRBD1 (6 bases). The sequencing input was blood, either unsorted or a sorted T cell fraction (not recorded which). The source is a male donor with ankylosing spondylitis. CDR3 sequence (DNA): TGCGCCAGCGGCAAGGGCACTCAGGGGACTGAAGCTTTCTTT. It encodes CASGKGTQGTEAFF.